One and the same sample provided the 27 T cell receptor beta chains below, sequenced in a study of CD8 T cells in ankylosing spondylitis. TCRdb passed the 5' RACE reads through MiXCR, listing each CDR3 protein once. The table shows approximately 140,000 distinct CDR3 sequences, with around 42% occurring only once. The material sequenced was synovial fluid, either unsorted or a sorted T cell fraction (not recorded which). The source of these receptors is a male donor with ankylosing spondylitis.

The genes are TRBV12-3 or TRBV12-4 and TRBJ2-2; 12 bases are shared with TRBD2. The CDR3 loop spans 17 amino acids. Trimming at V came to 5 bases and at J to 1 base, leaving 5 bases not matched to a gene. CDR3 region: CASSLLLAGGNTGELFF. The CDR3 coding sequence is TGTGCCAGCAGTCTCTTACTAGCGGGGGGGAACACCGGGGAGCTGTTTTTT.

This clonotype was seen a handful of times. As DNA, the CDR3 is TGTGCCAGCAGCTTGAATCCTACCTACGAGCAGTACTTC. The encoded protein is CASSLNPTYEQYF. This chain uses TRBV5-4 with TRBJ2-7, with D unclear. Trimming removed 1 base from V and 2 bases from J, with 7 bases in between. The CDR3 has 13 amino acids. CDR1 is SGHNT, CDR2 YYREEE, per germline (reference sequence).

This clonotype has just a few counts. The rearrangement joins TRBV20-1 to TRBJ1-5; D call uncertain. Per the germline V gene, CDR1 is DFQATT and CDR2 is SNEGSKA (reference sequence). The CDR3 runs to 14 residues. Trimming stripped 0 bases from V and 3 bases from J, with 9 bases between. The CDR3, as DNA: TGCAGTGCTAGAGATCTTCAGCCCAATCAGCCCCAGCATTTT. Translated: CSARDLQPNQPQHF.

This clonotype was recorded at least ten times. The CDR3: CASSHKRRWDNQPQHF. In nucleotides, the CDR3 is TGTGCCAGCAGCCACAAACGTAGATGGGACAATCAGCCCCAGCATTTT. The chain uses TRBV11-1 and TRBJ1-5; D is undetermined. The V gene's germline CDR1 is SGHAT and CDR2 FQDESV (reference sequence). Trimming removed 5 bases at V and 3 bases at J, with 17 bases between. CDR3 length: 16 residues.

This clonotype has just a few counts. This chain links TRBV3-1 with TRBJ2-3; no reliable D call. Germline values: CDR1 LGHDT, CDR2 YNNKEL (reference sequence). The CDR3 runs 15 residues. Trimming cost V 4 bases and J 2 bases, with 13 bases left between them. This CDR3 is CASSLTPVNTDTQYF. DNA of the CDR3: TGTGCCAGCAGCCTGACACCGGTCAACACAGATACGCAGTATTTT.

This clonotype has more than one count but fewer than ten. The chain couples TRBV6-2 or TRBV6-3 to TRBJ2-1, with no clear D. Germline values: CDR1 MNHEY, CDR2 SVGEGT. This CDR3 is 11 amino acids long. V was pared by 6 bases and J by 9 bases, with 9 bases between. DNA for the CDR3: TGTGCCAGCAGCCATACTCGTGAGCAGTTCTTC. Its translation: CASSHTREQFF.

This clonotype was seen a single time. The V gene is TRBV11-2, the J gene TRBJ2-1, with 9 bases fitting TRBD2. Looked up from germline, CDR1 is SGHAT and CDR2 is FQNNGV. This CDR3 is built from 16 residues. The trim removed 4 bases at V and 4 bases at J, leaving 8 bases unmatched. DNA of the CDR3: TGTGCCAGCAGCTCCTTAGCGGGGGTCTCATACAATGAGCAGTTCTTC. Its protein is CASSSLAGVSYNEQFF.

The rearrangement uses TRBV5-4 and TRBJ1-1, with a tentative D call TRBD1 (5 bases). Germline V CDR1 and CDR2: SGHNT, YYREEE (reference sequence). CDR3 size: 15 residues. The germline V and J ends were trimmed by 0 bases and 3 bases, with 12 bases remaining between them. This chain's CDR3 is CASSLVPGYYTEAFF. The CDR3 region has the DNA TGTGCCAGCAGCTTGGTCCCAGGGTATTACACTGAAGCTTTCTTT.

This clonotype was picked up a small number of times. The chain joins TRBV9 to TRBJ2-3, with a weak D call TRBD2 (7 bases). Trimming removed 3 bases at V and 3 bases at J, with 17 bases between. The CDR3 contains 16 residues. The germline V gene has CDR1 SGDLS and CDR2 YYNGEE. The CDR3, as DNA: TGTGCCAGCAGCGCTCGTGGGGGGGCGAGGACAGATACGCAGTATTTT. This sequence encodes CASSARGGARTDTQYF.

The chain couples TRBV7-6 to TRBJ1-2, with 10 bases lining up with TRBD1. This CDR3 has 14 amino acids. Germline V gene sequence: CDR1 SGHVS, CDR2 FNYEAQ. V lost 2 bases to trimming and J lost 6 bases; unmatched junction nucleotides: 3. CDR3 region: CASSLHGTGDGYTF. The DNA for the CDR3 is TGTGCCAGCAGCTTACATGGGACAGGGGATGGCTACACCTTC.

The chain employs TRBV6-1 and TRBJ1-2; D is unresolved. This CDR3 comprises 13 residues. Per the germline V gene, CDR1 is MNHNS and CDR2 is SASEGT. V lost 10 bases and J 8 bases, leaving 20 bases between the germline ends. The CDR3 DNA reads TGTGCCACATCTCCTCCGGTCGGGAACGGCTACACCTTC. Translated, it gives CATSPPVGNGYTF.

The CDR3 spells CASNPISSSPYEQYF. CDR3 DNA sequence: TGTGCCAGCAACCCCATAAGCTCTAGCCCCTACGAGCAGTACTTC. The chain is built from TRBV7-7 and TRBJ2-7; D is possibly TRBD2 (5 bases). The CDR3 sequence is 15 residues long. The germline V gene has CDR1 SSHAT and CDR2 FNYEAQ (reference sequence). Trimming took off 7 bases at V and 2 bases at J, with 18 bases between the two ends.

This clonotype was recorded only once. V is TRBV18 and J is TRBJ2-3, with 8 bases fitting TRBD2. V was pared by 5 bases and J by 4 bases, with 11 bases of the junction left unmatched. CDR3 length equals 16 residues. Germline assignment: CDR1 KGHSH and CDR2 LQKENI. The CDR3 loop reads CASSILSGGEPDTQYF. The CDR3, as DNA: TGTGCCAGCTCAATCCTCAGCGGGGGAGAACCAGATACGCAGTATTTT.

This rearrangement joins TRBV10-3 to TRBJ2-7; 7 positions match TRBD2. Germline V gives CDR1 ENHRY, CDR2 SYGVKD. CDR3 size: 13 residues. The V and J ends lost 11 bases and 0 bases, in that order; junction bases with no gene match: 7. CDR3 region: CAAALADSYEQYF. The CDR3 bases are TGTGCCGCCGCCCTAGCGGACTCCTACGAGCAGTACTTC.

This clonotype was seen a few times. The chain couples TRBV30 to TRBJ1-1; D is unclear. This CDR3 comprises 12 residues. From germline, CDR1 is GTSNPN and CDR2 SVGIG (reference sequence). V was trimmed by 0 bases and J by 10 bases, leaving 12 bases between them. CDR3: CAWSVPRRGAFF. CDR3 coding DNA: TGTGCCTGGAGTGTACCCAGACGTGGAGCTTTCTTT.

The V call is TRBV25-1, the J call TRBJ1-2, with D possibly TRBD1 on 5 matching bases. The length of the CDR3 is 12 residues. Germline V gene data show CDR1 as MGHDK and CDR2 as SYGVNS. Deletions cut 10 bases from V and 6 bases from J, with 15 bases between. CDR3 amino acids: CATWGSFDGYTF. CDR3 coding DNA: TGTGCCACCTGGGGCAGTTTTGATGGCTACACCTTC.

J is TRBJ1-3 and V is TRBV5-1, with D possibly matching TRBD1 (5 bases). V was cut by 0 bases and J by 3 bases, with 13 bases left in between. CDR3 length: 16 residues. Germline CDR1 SGHRS, CDR2 YFSETQ. CDR3 nucleotide sequence: TGCGCCAGCAGCTTGGCAGGCCAGGGAAGTGGAAACACCATATATTTT. It is translated as CASSLAGQGSGNTIYF.

V and J are TRBV6-2 or TRBV6-3 and TRBJ2-1; D possibly corresponds to TRBD1 (6 bases). The CDR3 is 17 residues long. Germline V gives CDR1 MNHEY, CDR2 SVGEGT. V dropped 2 bases and J dropped 4 bases, with 18 bases sitting between them. The CDR3 nucleotides read TGTGCCAGCAGTTACGACCCTCCAGGGGCACCGTACAATGAGCAGTTCTTC. Translating it yields CASSYDPPGAPYNEQFF.

This chain connects TRBV4-1 to TRBJ1-1; TRBD1 might be the D (5 bases). The germline V gene encodes CDR1 MGHRA and CDR2 YSYEKL. This CDR3 is 16 amino acids long. The V end was cut by 7 bases, the J end by 1 base, with 19 bases between. Written as DNA, the CDR3 is TGCGCCAGCACAGAGGGACTCGGGAGGGGGAACACTGAAGCTTTCTTT. It yields the protein CASTEGLGRGNTEAFF.

The chain recombines TRBV12-3 or TRBV12-4 with TRBJ2-7; 7 positions agree with TRBD1. V trimming: 8 bases; J trimming: 4 bases; junction bases outside the gene matches: 5. The CDR3 spans 12 residues. CDR3 bases: TGTGCCAGCTCAACAGGGGTATACGAGCAGTACTTC. It yields the protein CASSTGVYEQYF.

This clonotype was seen more than once but under ten times. The gene calls are TRBV12-3 or TRBV12-4 and TRBJ2-1; TRBD1 matches at 8 bases. The CDR3 is made up of 16 amino acids. V lost 1 base and J lost 4; bases outside the gene matches: 6. CDR3: CASSLGGTGSYNEQFF. The CDR3 nucleotides are TGTGCCAGCAGTTTAGGGGGGACAGGTTCTTACAATGAGCAGTTCTTC.

The chain combines TRBV7-6 with TRBJ2-3; 10 positions match TRBD2. The V segment lost 1 base and the J segment 6 bases; nucleotides outside the gene matches: 13. Germline CDR1 is SGHVS and CDR2 is FNYEAQ. This CDR3 is 18 amino acids long. As DNA, the CDR3 is TGTGCCAGCAGCTTAGGTCCCTTACGACTAGCGGGCGGGGATACGCAGTATTTT. Translation gives CASSLGPLRLAGGDTQYF.

The chain uses TRBV19 and TRBJ2-1, with 10 bases matching TRBD2. Germline V CDR1 and CDR2: LNHDA, SQIVND (reference sequence). J was trimmed by 2 bases and V by 6 bases; bases with no gene match: 4. This CDR3 region has 15 residues. CDR3 bases: TGTGCCAGTAGCCCCGGACTAGCGGCCTACAATGAGCAGTTCTTC. This codes for CASSPGLAAYNEQFF.

CDR3 amino acids: CASSGQSFTGELFF. CDR3 coding DNA: TGTGCCAGCAGCGGCCAGTCCTTCACCGGGGAGCTGTTTTTT. The chain recombines TRBV9 with TRBJ2-2; D is unclear. Per the germline V gene, CDR1 is SGDLS and CDR2 is YYNGEE. Trimming cost V 3 bases and J 4 bases, with 10 bases left between them. The CDR3 has 14 residues.

The V and J genes are TRBV7-8 and TRBJ1-1; D possibly corresponds to TRBD1 (6 bases). The V end lost 0 bases, the J end lost 1 base, and 9 bases lay between the germline ends. The CDR3 length is 15 residues. Germline CDR1 is SGHVS and CDR2 is FQNEAQ. The CDR3 protein is CASSLAGTPNTEAFF. The CDR3 DNA follows: TGTGCCAGCAGCTTAGCCGGGACACCGAACACTGAAGCTTTCTTT. Complete variable domain (other parts from reference TRBV7-8 and TRBJ1-1): GAGVSQSPRYKVAKRGQDVALRCDPISGHVSLFWYQQALGQGPEFLTYFQNEAQLDKSGLPSDRFFAERPEGSVSTLKIQRTQQEDSAVYLCASSLAGTPNTEAFFGQGTRLTVV.

This clonotype was counted at least ten times. This chain connects TRBV7-9 to TRBJ1-1; no definite D call. The ends were cut back, 2 bases at V and 2 bases at J, with 9 bases in the middle. This CDR3 is 14 amino acids long. Germline V gene lookup returns CDR1 SEHNR and CDR2 FQNEAQ (reference sequence). The CDR3 bases are TGTGCCAGCAGCTTATGGGCGGATAACACTGAAGCTTTCTTT. It codes for CASSLWADNTEAFF.

The chain recombines TRBV27 with TRBJ2-1; maybe TRBD2 (6 bases). Looked up from germline, CDR1 is MNHEY and CDR2 is SMNVEV (reference sequence). V lost 6 bases, J lost 3 bases, and 15 bases lay in between. The CDR3 sequence is 15 residues long. CDR3 region: CASRNSGHNYNEQFF. CDR3 DNA: TGTGCCAGCAGAAATAGCGGCCACAACTACAATGAGCAGTTCTTC.